Listed here are 15 T cell receptor beta chains from one sample, sequenced in a study of T-cell reconstitution after alpha-beta-depleted transplantation in children (dated by TCRdb to the mid-2010s). Library preparation used PCR. Sequencing took place on an Illumina HiSeq 2500. To normalize quantification of the TCRbeta repertoire, the TCR libraries were built with molecular barcoding that relied on unique molecular identifiers. Through fastp at Q25 and MiXCR, TCRdb rebuilt clones from the public reads, retaining in-frame beta chains. Each CDR3 protein gets just one entry, which takes the most common genes and DNA from the rows behind it. This sample lists hundreds of thousands of distinct CDR3 sequences; around a sixth were detected once. Of the sample, approximately 1% is held by the ten largest clones. This sample comprised PBMCs from the stem cell graft donor, obtained from the stem cell graft. All receptors derive from a human donor who donated a stem cell graft to a child with acute myeloid leukemia.

The rearrangement uses TRBV21-1 and TRBJ2-7; the DNA was not used to check the table's D call, TRBD1. TRBV21-1 is a listed pseudogene. There are 13 residues in the CDR3. The CDR3 DNA reads as TGTGCCAGCAGCGGACAGGTATTGGGCGAGCAGTACGTC. Amino acids: CASSGQVLGEQYV.

This clonotype was seen a few times. This chain connects TRBV12-3 or TRBV12-4 to TRBJ2-3; the match to TRBD2 covers 9 bases. The V gene end was trimmed by 11 bases and the J gene end by 3 bases; junction bases not matched to a gene: 9. CDR3 length: 14 amino acids. The CDR3 nucleotides read TGTGCCTGCACGGTAGCGGGGGTGACAGATACGCAGTATTTT. Translated, it gives CACTVAGVTDTQYF.

This clonotype was seen more than once but under ten times. The rearrangement uses TRBV7-9 and TRBJ2-5, with D possibly matching TRBD2 (5 bases). The CDR3 contains 14 residues. Germline V gene sequence: CDR1 SEHNR, CDR2 FQNEAQ (reference sequence). The V and J ends lost 1 base and 5 bases respectively, with 11 bases between them. CDR3 nucleotides: TGTGCCAGCAGCTTAGTTAGTAGCGTGGAGACCCAGTACTTC. Its translation is CASSLVSSVETQYF.

This clonotype was detected a few times. The chain employs TRBV12-3 or TRBV12-4 and TRBJ2-1, with 7 bases fitting TRBD2. The V and J ends lost 8 bases and 3 bases, in that order; junction bases with no gene match: 10. This CDR3 region has 15 residues. The CDR3: CASGKRASGYNEQFF. In DNA, the CDR3 is TGTGCCAGCGGAAAACGGGCTAGCGGCTACAATGAGCAGTTCTTC.

This clonotype was detected only a few times. V is TRBV6-1 and J is TRBJ1-4; D call uncertain. Trimming left V 7 bases short and J 4 bases short, with 13 bases between. The CDR3 spans 14 residues. CDR1 and CDR2 from the germline V gene are MNHNS and SASEGT. The CDR3 DNA is TGTGCCAGCATCTTGGGAGGAGGTAATGAAAAACTGTTTTTT. Translating gives CASILGGGNEKLFF.

The table lists this clonotype with many counts. The chain has TRBV7-2 and TRBJ1-6; the match to TRBD1 covers 9 bases. The CDR3 consists of 16 residues. V trimming: 4 bases; J trimming: 6 bases; junction bases outside the gene matches: 7. Germline CDR1 and CDR2: SGHTA and FQGNSA. The CDR3 protein is CASSSTGGYVNSPLHF. For the CDR3, the DNA is TGTGCCAGCAGCTCCACAGGGGGCTACGTTAATTCACCCCTCCACTTT.

V gene TRBV15 combines with J gene TRBJ2-3; 7 bases line up with TRBD2. V lost 3 bases and J lost 4; bases outside the gene matches: 16. The CDR3 length is 18 residues. CDR1 and CDR2 (germline): LNHNV, YYDKDF (reference sequence). For the CDR3, the DNA is TGTGCCACCAGCAGCCTTTCGGGCATGGCGGGGAGGGCAGATACGCAGTATTTT. Its translation is CATSSLSGMAGRADTQYF. Full variable domain (remainder filled in from reference TRBV15 and TRBJ2-3): DAMVIQNPRYQVTQFGKPVTLSCSQTLNHNVMYWYQQKSSQAPKLLFHYYDKDFNNEADTPDNFQSRRPNTSFCFLDIRSPGLGDTAMYLCATSSLSGMAGRADTQYFGPGTRLTVL.

The chain uses TRBV5-1 and TRBJ1-2; D gene ambiguous. The CDR3 consists of 12 residues. Trimming shortened V by 4 bases and J by 2 bases, and 6 bases separated the two germline ends. Germline CDR1 reads SGHRS; CDR2 reads YFSETQ. The CDR3 reads CASSDGNYGYTF. The CDR3 DNA sequence: TGCGCCAGCAGCGACGGGAACTATGGCTACACCTTC.

This clonotype appeared a few times. This sequence joins TRBV15 and TRBJ1-1; D not certain. Germline loops: CDR1 LNHNV, CDR2 YYDKDF (reference sequence). This CDR3 is 15 amino acids long. V was cut by 6 bases and J by 5 bases, with 19 bases left in between. DNA of the CDR3: TGTGCCACCAGTCCACGGGGTTTTGGGAGGACTGAAGCTTTCTTT. This translates into CATSPRGFGRTEAFF. Using reference TRBV15 and TRBJ1-1 for the parts outside the CDR3, the full variable domain is DAMVIQNPRYQVTQFGKPVTLSCSQTLNHNVMYWYQQKSSQAPKLLFHYYDKDFNNEADTPDNFQSRRPNTSFCFLDIRSPGLGDTAMYLCATSPRGFGRTEAFFGQGTRLTVV.

This clonotype has a handful of counts. V is TRBV7-3 and J is TRBJ2-3; 7 nucleotides match TRBD1. Germline V gene sequence: CDR1 SGHTA, CDR2 FQGTGA. V dropped 2 bases and J dropped 1; count of bases not matched to a gene: 0. CDR3 length: 14 residues. CDR3 residues: CASSLQGGTDTQYF. CDR3 sequence (DNA): TGTGCCAGCAGCTTACAGGGGGGCACAGATACGCAGTATTTT. Full variable domain (outside the CDR3, taken from reference TRBV7-3 and TRBJ2-3): GAGVSQTPSNKVTEKGKYVELRCDPISGHTALYWYRQSLGQGPEFLIYFQGTGAADDSGLPNDRFFAVRPEGSVSTLKIQRTERGDSAVYLCASSLQGGTDTQYFGPGTRLTVL.

This clonotype was detected only a few times. The chain carries TRBV28 and TRBJ2-7; TRBD1 might be the D (5 bases). Germline CDR1 MDHEN, CDR2 SYDVKM. The V end was cut by 2 bases, the J end by 0 bases, with 11 bases between. The CDR3 is 15 residues long. The CDR3: CASSLGQSSSYEQYV. For the CDR3, the DNA is TGTGCCAGCAGTTTAGGACAATCGAGCTCCTACGAGCAGTACGTC.

The sample holds many counts of this clonotype. This chain joins TRBV20-1 and TRBJ1-1, with unresolved D. The CDR3 runs to 8 residues. V was trimmed by 6 bases and J by 11 bases, leaving 7 bases between them. CDR1 is DFQATT and CDR2 is SNEGSKA in the germline V gene (reference sequence). CDR3 amino acids: CSAPGAFF. In nucleotides, the CDR3 is TGCAGTGCCCCCGGGGCTTTCTTT.

V and J are TRBV29-1 and TRBJ2-1, with unresolved D. Trimming removed 4 bases from V and 7 bases from J, with 8 bases in between. Germline CDR1 reads SQVTM; CDR2 reads ANQGSEA. The CDR3 is made up of 11 amino acids. Written as DNA, the CDR3 is TGCAGCGTTGTTTTGGGGAATGAGCAGTTCTTC. This sequence encodes CSVVLGNEQFF.

The chain links TRBV20-1 to TRBJ2-2, with TRBD2 identical over 8 bases. The CDR3 totals 17 residues. J was trimmed by 2 bases and V by 4 bases; bases with no gene match: 12. CDR1 and CDR2 from the germline V gene are DFQATT and SNEGSKA (reference sequence). The CDR3 loop reads CSANQRGGIFNTGELFF. In DNA, the CDR3 is TGCAGTGCTAACCAACGGGGGGGCATTTTTAACACCGGGGAGCTGTTTTTT.

The table lists this clonotype with many counts. The J gene is TRBJ2-7, the V gene TRBV20-1; 9 nucleotides line up with TRBD1. Unmatched junction bases numbered 6, after V lost 6 bases and J lost 3 bases. This CDR3 has 13 amino acids. Germline V gene lookup returns CDR1 DFQATT and CDR2 SNEGSKA (reference sequence). CDR3 DNA: TGCAGTGCATGGACAGGGGCCAACTACGAGCAGTACTTC. Its protein is CSAWTGANYEQYF.